The entry below describes one T cell receptor beta chain. The V gene lost 6 bases and the J gene lost 1 base, with 12 bases spanning the gap. The germline gives CDR1 LGHNA, CDR2 YSLEER. The CDR3 sequence is 15 residues long. The protocol was immunoSEQ multiplex PCR, while the TCRdb copy is restricted to in-frame clones and leaves out a portion. The sample has roughly 20,000 clones, over 75% seen once. This entry is derived from a study of somatic mutations in cytotoxic T cells in rheumatoid arthritis. The source of this sequence is an adult with rheumatoid arthritis. This chain links TRBV4-3 with TRBJ1-4; D unresolved. The sequenced sample consisted of CD8+ T cells sorted from blood. In DNA form, the CDR3 reads TGCGCCAGCAGATCAGGAATTCGAACTAATGAAAAACTGTTTTTT. Its protein is CASRSGIRTNEKLFF.